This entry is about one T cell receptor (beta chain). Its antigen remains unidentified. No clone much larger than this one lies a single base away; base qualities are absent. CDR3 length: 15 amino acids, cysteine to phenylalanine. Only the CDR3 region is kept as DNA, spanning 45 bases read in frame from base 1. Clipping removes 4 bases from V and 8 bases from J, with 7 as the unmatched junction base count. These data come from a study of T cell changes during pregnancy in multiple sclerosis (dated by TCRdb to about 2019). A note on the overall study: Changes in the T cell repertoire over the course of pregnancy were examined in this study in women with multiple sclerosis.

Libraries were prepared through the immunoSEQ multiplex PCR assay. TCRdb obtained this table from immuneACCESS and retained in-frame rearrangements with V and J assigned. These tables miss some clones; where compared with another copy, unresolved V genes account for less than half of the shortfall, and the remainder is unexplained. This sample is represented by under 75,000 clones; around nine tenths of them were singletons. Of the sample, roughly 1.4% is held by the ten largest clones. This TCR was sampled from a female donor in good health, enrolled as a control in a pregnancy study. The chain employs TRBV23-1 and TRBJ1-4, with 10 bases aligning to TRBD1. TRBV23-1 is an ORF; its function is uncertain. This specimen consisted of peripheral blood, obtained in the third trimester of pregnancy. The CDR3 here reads CASSLRTGGFEKLFF. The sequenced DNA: TGCGCCAGCAGTCTTCGGACAGGGGGGTTCGAAAAACTGTTTTTT.